This T cell receptor (beta chain) was sequenced in a study of blood T cell repertoires in COVID-19. Study background: From the United States, Italy and Spain came samples of acute and convalescent COVID-19. PBMCs, B-cell-depleted T cells, or T cells provided the cDNA or gDNA that made up the material.

Authors' data handling: Estimates of nucleated cell counts were drawn from the amplification of reference gene primers. TCRdb's table, derived via immunoSEQ multiplex PCR, lists solely in-frame clones and lacks some. The DNA gave D and trimming, while V, J and clone size come from that table. This repertoire shows hundreds of thousands of clones, 70% to 90% found once; its top ten account for roughly 1.2%. Enrollees, about 18 to 90 years old, lived in roughly 24 US areas. This CDR3 is 15 amino acids long. The germline V gene encodes CDR1 LGHDT and CDR2 YNNKEL (reference sequence). The ends were cut back, 0 bases at V and 8 bases at J, with 16 bases in the middle.

Input material: PBMCs or T cells enriched from blood (not recorded which). The clonotype was recovered from a woman aged 40 to 55 with acute COVID-19. The chain carries TRBV3-1 (or the pseudogene TRBV3-2) and TRBJ1-2, with a tentative D call TRBD1 (5 bases). The CDR3, as DNA: TGTGCCAGCAGCCAAGATTTAGTTGGGGCCTGGGGCTACACCTTC. Translating gives CASSQDLVGAWGYTF.